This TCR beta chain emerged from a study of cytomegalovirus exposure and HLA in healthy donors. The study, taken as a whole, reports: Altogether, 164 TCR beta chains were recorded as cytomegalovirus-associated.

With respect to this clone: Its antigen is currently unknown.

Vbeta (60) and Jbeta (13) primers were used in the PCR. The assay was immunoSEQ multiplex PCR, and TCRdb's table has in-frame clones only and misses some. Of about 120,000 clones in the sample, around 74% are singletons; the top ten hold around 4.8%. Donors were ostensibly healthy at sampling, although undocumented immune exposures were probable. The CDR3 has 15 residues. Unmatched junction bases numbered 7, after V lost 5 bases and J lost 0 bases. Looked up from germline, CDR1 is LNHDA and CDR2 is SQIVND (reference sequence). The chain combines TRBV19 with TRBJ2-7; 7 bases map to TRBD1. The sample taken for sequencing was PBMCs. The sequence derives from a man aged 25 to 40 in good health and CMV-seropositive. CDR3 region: CASSVRGDSSYEQYF. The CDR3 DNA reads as TGTGCCAGTAGTGTAAGAGGGGACAGCTCCTACGAGCAGTACTTC.